Reported below is one TCR beta chain. This clone has at least ten counts. A far more abundant clone sits one base away, making this likely a read error. The sample comes from a study of blood T cell repertoires in acute mononucleosis (dated by TCRdb to the early 2020s). With respect to the entire study: Convalescent samples were collected 5 to 8 months after the acute presentation, representing the memory response. A mean blood EBV load of 3.8 log10 genome copies per million B cells was observed during acute infection, and a mean blood EBV load of about 2.5 was observed at convalescence.

Overall study results and their limits: Persistence into convalescence was observed for only roughly 9.4% of unique acute clonotypes, yet most of the response was made up by these persisting clonotypes, and the remaining acute clonotypes were seemingly replaced by new diverse de novo clonotypes. For BRLF1 (YVL-BR), TCRalpha CDR3 motifs played a dominant role and TCRbeta a minimal role in TCR repertoire selection. Only three donors were included in the cohort, so group averages were based on very few individuals. Because only a fraction of each donor's blood was analyzed, sampling error might partly account for the low clonotype overlap between the acute and convalescent samples.

Total RNA from at least 8,500 sorted tetramer+ CD8 T cells was reverse transcribed into cDNA for TCR profiling. CDR3 regions were PCR-amplified with primers annealing to V and J regions, and unique molecular identifiers were added to track templates. TCRalpha and TCRbeta chains were profiled using the immunoSEQ platform, including its sequencing and error-correction standards. The original methods were these. Clonal copy numbers were corrected for sequencing and PCR errors, and IMGT conventions were followed to define CDR3s. Only productive rearrangements were analyzed, using immunoSEQ Analyzer versions 2.0 and 3.0, with gene-pairing frequencies processed further in Microsoft Excel. Circos plots were used to visualize V-J pairings, and MEME together with a custom motifSearch program was used to find CDR3 motifs. The OLGA algorithm was used to calculate the probability of generation of TCR sequences. Clonotypes seen at both visits were called persistent; those seen only acutely were nonpersistent; those seen only at convalescence were de novo. A public TCR was defined as an amino acid clonotype used by more than one donor. Sourced from immuneACCESS, this table was stored by TCRdb with only in-frame sequences that have V and J called. A share of the clones is absent; for the studies checked, an unresolved V gene accounts for under half, and the remainder has no known explanation. V and J calls and clone size are given by that table; D and trimming were obtained from the DNA. This sample is represented by 1,500 or so clones; around a quarter of them were singletons. 34% of the sample belongs to the ten largest clones.

The sample's time point label, decoded: convalescence about 6 months (5-8 months) after acute presentation (visit 7). The study tracked CD8 T cell responses to two immunodominant EBV epitopes, BRLF1 109 (YVL-BR) and BMLF1 280 (GLC-BM), over primary infection. A positive serum heterophile antibody test together with EBV viral capsid antigen-specific IgM pointed to primary EBV infection. Magnetic positive selection (MACS) was first used to enrich total CD8 T cells from PBMCs. A FACSAria III was used to sort live CD3+ CD8+ tetramer+ cells to over 90% purity. Cells were sorted with a PE-conjugated tetramer loaded with the BRLF1 109-117 peptide. After tetramer sorting, TCR repertoires of EBV epitope-specific CD8 T cells were deep-sequenced directly ex vivo at acute infection and at convalescence. A few people aged roughly 18 to 30 with clinical acute infectious mononucleosis and laboratory evidence of primary EBV infection were used as donors. Heparinized peripheral blood was collected when donors presented clinically with mononucleosis symptoms and again about 6 months afterward. Ficoll-Paque density gradient centrifugation was used to isolate PBMCs.

Including cysteine and phenylalanine, the CDR3 has 13 amino acids. The read is trimmed to its CDR3 DNA, 39 bases read in frame from base 1. Taken from the germline V gene, the CDR1 and CDR2 loops are MNHEY and SVGAGI. V is pruned by 6 bases and J by 3 bases, leaving 4 bases of the junction without a gene match. This TCR was sampled from a woman aged 18 to 35 with infectious mononucleosis caused by EBV. The chain is made from TRBV6-5 and TRBJ2-7; TRBD1 agrees with 8 junctional bases. Material: EBV YVL epitope tetramer+ CD8+ T cells sorted from PBMCs, obtained during convalescence from infectious mononucleosis. What the cell subset or site label conveys for this sample: CD8 T cells binding a tetramer with EBV BRLF1 109-117 peptide (YVL-BR). The DNA sequence reads TGTGCCAGCAGCGCAGGGGGCTACTACGAGCAGTACTTC. This codes for CASSAGGYYEQYF.